This T cell receptor (beta chain) was sequenced in a study of blood T cell repertoires in COVID-19. Trimming took off 1 base at V and 4 bases at J, with 11 bases between the two ends. The CDR3 contains 15 residues. Germline V gene sequence: CDR1 SGHVS, CDR2 FNYEAQ. Assay: immunoSEQ multiplex PCR; the TCRdb copy retains only in-frame clones and omits some. Counted here are about 330,000 clones, approximately 90% occurring once; the ten biggest clones make up 3% to 4%. The TCR was taken from a woman in her 50s with active or convalescent COVID-19. This chain connects TRBV7-6 to TRBJ1-5; maybe TRBD1 (5 bases). Sequenced: peripheral blood. The CDR3 DNA follows: TGTGCCAGCAGCTTAGATGGGGCGCTTAATCAGCCCCAGCATTTT. Encoded protein: CASSLDGALNQPQHF.